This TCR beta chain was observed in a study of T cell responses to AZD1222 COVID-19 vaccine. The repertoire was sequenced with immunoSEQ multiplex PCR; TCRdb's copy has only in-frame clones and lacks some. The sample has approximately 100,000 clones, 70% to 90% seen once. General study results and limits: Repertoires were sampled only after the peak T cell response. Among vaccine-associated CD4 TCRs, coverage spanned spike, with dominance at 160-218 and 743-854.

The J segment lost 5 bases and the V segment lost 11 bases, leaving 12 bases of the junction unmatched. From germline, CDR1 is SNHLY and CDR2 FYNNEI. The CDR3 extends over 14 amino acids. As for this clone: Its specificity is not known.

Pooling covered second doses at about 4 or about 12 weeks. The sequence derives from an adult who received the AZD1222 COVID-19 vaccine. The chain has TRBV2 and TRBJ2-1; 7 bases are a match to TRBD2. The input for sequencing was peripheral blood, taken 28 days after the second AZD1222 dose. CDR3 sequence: CAHRGGTMNNEQFF. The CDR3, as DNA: TGTGCCCACCGGGGAGGGACGATGAACAATGAGCAGTTCTTC.